This T cell receptor beta chain stems from a study of cytomegalovirus exposure and HLA in healthy donors. At the level of the study: The approximately 110 validation repertoires were reported in a later analysis to have been generated on the same platform as the roughly 700 first-cohort repertoires. The study's findings and limits: Researchers catalogued about 150 TCR beta chains as cytomegalovirus-associated.

Profiling relied on immunoSEQ multiplex PCR, and the TCRdb table lists in-frame clones only, not all of them. The table shows 35,000 to 55,000 clones, with 93% occurring only once. This CDR3 region has 15 residues. Germline V gene sequence: CDR1 LGHNA, CDR2 YNFKEQ. The ends were cut back, 1 base at V and 2 bases at J, with 9 bases in the middle. Of note for this clone: Its antigen is as yet unknown.

The chain employs TRBV4-2 and TRBJ2-1; a possible D gene is TRBD2 (5 bases). The sequence derives from a young woman in good health and CMV-seronegative. The sample consisted of PBMCs. CDR3: CASSQAAEAYNEQFF. The CDR3 bases are TGTGCCAGCAGCCAAGCAGCGGAAGCCTACAATGAGCAGTTCTTC.